This TCR beta chain was captured in a study of T cell responses to AZD1222 COVID-19 vaccine. Whole-study results and caveats: Spike regions recognized by vaccine-associated CD4 TCRs spanned the protein, led by 160-218 and 743-854. A mostly white British donor set with more females was recruited, and clonal diversity was possibly underestimated. The reported proportion of spike-specific TCRs targeting unmutated variant regions was nearly half.

Trimming at V came to 4 bases and at J to 4 bases, leaving 3 bases not matched to a gene. Looked up from germline, CDR1 is LGHDT and CDR2 is YNNKEL (reference sequence). The CDR3 extends over 14 amino acids. The assay was immunoSEQ multiplex PCR, and TCRdb's table has in-frame clones only and misses some. Among around 190,000 clones listed, almost 90% were seen once. Turning to this clone: The antigen remains undetermined.

It was second doses at about 4 or about 12 weeks that were pooled. The V and J genes are TRBV3-1 (or the pseudogene TRBV3-2) and TRBJ2-1, with 8 bases matching TRBD2. This receptor was taken from an adult who received the AZD1222 COVID-19 vaccine. This material consisted of peripheral blood, taken 28 days after the second AZD1222 dose. The CDR3 DNA sequence: TGTGCCAGCAGCCTACTAGCGGTGTACAATGAGCAGTTCTTC. It encodes CASSLLAVYNEQFF.